A selection of T cell receptor beta chains follows, all from one sample in a study of Graves' ophthalmopathy and Graves' hyperthyroidism. TCRdb itself ran the multiplex PCR reads through MiXCR, one entry per CDR3 protein. Of around 1.1 million distinct CDR3 sequences in the sample, less than 45% are singletons; the top ten hold over 8.5%. Sequencing was done on a sample of peripheral blood or thyroid tissue (not recorded which). These receptor sequences come from an adult man with Graves' hyperthyroidism. CDR3s include the opening cysteine and the closing phenylalanine or tryptophan. The order of the fields is D gene, clone size, V gene, J gene, CDR3 DNA, CDR3 protein. A D gene is named only where the DNA matches it firmly. Only some rows state a clone size, as once, few, many or a class for expanded clones.

d_call: TRBD1; clone_size: -; v_call: TRBV5-4; j_call: TRBJ2-2; cdr3_nt: TGTGCCAGCAGCGTGGGACAGACGAATCCTGGCACCGGGGAGCTGTTTTTT; cdr3_aa: CASSVGQTNPGTGELFF
d_call: -; clone_size: many; v_call: TRBV12-3/TRBV12-4; j_call: TRBJ1-5; cdr3_nt: TGTGCCAGCAGTTTAGAAAGTGGCTGGCAGCCCCAGCATTTT; cdr3_aa: CASSLESGWQPQHF
d_call: -; clone_size: -; v_call: TRBV6-5; j_call: TRBJ1-1; cdr3_nt: TGTGCCAGCAGTTACGGTGTGGTTGGTCTCACTGAAGCTTTCTTT; cdr3_aa: CASSYGVVGLTEAFF
d_call: TRBD1; clone_size: -; v_call: TRBV12-3/TRBV12-4; j_call: TRBJ1-2; cdr3_nt: TGTGCCGGCAGTTTAGCGATGCAGGGGGACTATGGCTACACCTTC; cdr3_aa: CAGSLAMQGDYGYTF
d_call: TRBD2; clone_size: -; v_call: TRBV27; j_call: TRBJ2-7; cdr3_nt: TGTGCCAGCAGCCTTCAGACGGCGGGGGTACTGCACGAGCAGTACTTC; cdr3_aa: CASSLQTAGVLHEQYF
d_call: -; clone_size: -; v_call: TRBV7-9; j_call: TRBJ1-4; cdr3_nt: TGTGCCAGCAGGGGAGGGAGAAGCCAGAATGAAAAACTGTTTTTT; cdr3_aa: CASRGGRSQNEKLFF
d_call: TRBD1; clone_size: -; v_call: TRBV29-1; j_call: TRBJ2-7; cdr3_nt: TGCACCGTCCCGGGACAGGGGACAGAGCAGTACTTC; cdr3_aa: CTVPGQGTEQYF
d_call: -; clone_size: few; v_call: TRBV7-9; j_call: TRBJ1-3; cdr3_nt: TGTGCCAGCAGCTCCGGACGACCTAATGGAAACACCATATATTTT; cdr3_aa: CASSSGRPNGNTIYF
d_call: TRBD1; clone_size: many; v_call: TRBV7-2; j_call: TRBJ1-2; cdr3_nt: TGTGCCAGCAGTTCACCGGGACAGGCGTTTCATGGCTACACCTTC; cdr3_aa: CASSSPGQAFHGYTF
d_call: -; clone_size: -; v_call: TRBV19; j_call: TRBJ2-1; cdr3_nt: TGTGCCAGTATGGACTACAATGAGCAGTTCTTC; cdr3_aa: CASMDYNEQFF
d_call: -; clone_size: -; v_call: TRBV4-3; j_call: TRBJ2-7; cdr3_nt: TGCGCCAGCAGCCCCTTTGGCGGAGCGGGTTACGAGCAGTACTTC; cdr3_aa: CASSPFGGAGYEQYF
d_call: -; clone_size: few; v_call: TRBV6-5; j_call: TRBJ2-7; cdr3_nt: TGTGCCAGCAGTCCCAACGCTAACCAGCAGTACTTC; cdr3_aa: CASSPNANQQYF
d_call: TRBD1; clone_size: few; v_call: TRBV7-7; j_call: TRBJ2-5; cdr3_nt: TGTGCCAGCAGCTTGGACAGGGGGGCGGCACAAGAGACCCAGTACTTC; cdr3_aa: CASSLDRGAAQETQYF
d_call: TRBD2; clone_size: few; v_call: TRBV5-1; j_call: TRBJ2-7; cdr3_nt: TGCGCCAGCAGAAGCGGACTAGCGGGAACAGGGCAGTACTTC; cdr3_aa: CASRSGLAGTGQYF
d_call: TRBD1; clone_size: few; v_call: TRBV5-1; j_call: TRBJ1-1; cdr3_nt: TGCGCCAGCAGCTTGGCGCCAGGGGGCGACGTGACTGAAGCTTTCTTT; cdr3_aa: CASSLAPGGDVTEAFF
d_call: TRBD2; clone_size: few; v_call: TRBV3-1; j_call: TRBJ2-7; cdr3_nt: TGTGCCAGCAGCCCCGCGGGGGTAGCGGACAAACGATACGAGCAGTACTTC; cdr3_aa: CASSPAGVADKRYEQYF
d_call: -; clone_size: few; v_call: TRBV20-1; j_call: TRBJ1-1; cdr3_nt: TGCAGTGCTAGGGCTGCCGAAGCTTTCTTT; cdr3_aa: CSARAAEAFF
d_call: -; clone_size: few; v_call: TRBV10-3; j_call: TRBJ2-2; cdr3_nt: TGTGCCAGCAGTCTGAATTTAGGCGGGGAGCTGTTTTTT; cdr3_aa: CASSLNLGGELFF
d_call: -; clone_size: many; v_call: TRBV2; j_call: TRBJ1-1; cdr3_nt: TGTGCCAGCAGTGTGGGAACAGGTTTCATGGCTGAAGCTTTCTTT; cdr3_aa: CASSVGTGFMAEAFF
d_call: -; clone_size: many; v_call: TRBV7-2; j_call: TRBJ2-7; cdr3_nt: TGTGCCAGCAGCTTGCCCGGGGCCAATACGAACGCCTACGAGCAGTACTTC; cdr3_aa: CASSLPGANTNAYEQYF
d_call: -; clone_size: -; v_call: TRBV7-9; j_call: TRBJ2-2; cdr3_nt: TGTGCCAGCAGCTTAGCAACAGGCGGGGAGCTGTTTTTT; cdr3_aa: CASSLATGGELFF
d_call: -; clone_size: many; v_call: TRBV7-3; j_call: TRBJ1-6; cdr3_nt: TGTGCCAGCAGCAACGGACCCAATTCACCCCTCCACTTT; cdr3_aa: CASSNGPNSPLHF
d_call: -; clone_size: few; v_call: TRBV20-1; j_call: TRBJ2-3; cdr3_nt: TGCAGTGCTAGAGAAGAAGATCGCACAGATACGCAGTATTTT; cdr3_aa: CSAREEDRTDTQYF
d_call: TRBD2; clone_size: -; v_call: TRBV10-3; j_call: TRBJ2-7; cdr3_nt: TGTGCCATCAGCGACTCAGGTAGCGGGAGGTGGGTCGAGCAGTACTTC; cdr3_aa: CAISDSGSGRWVEQYF
d_call: TRBD1; clone_size: many; v_call: TRBV7-2; j_call: TRBJ1-1; cdr3_nt: TGTGCCAGCAGCTTTGGCAGGGGGGGGGCTTTCTTT; cdr3_aa: CASSFGRGGAFF
d_call: -; clone_size: many; v_call: TRBV7-9; j_call: TRBJ2-5; cdr3_nt: TGTGCCAGCAGCTCGACAGTCGAAGAGACCCAGTACTTC; cdr3_aa: CASSSTVEETQYF
d_call: -; clone_size: many; v_call: TRBV10-3; j_call: TRBJ2-5; cdr3_nt: TGTGCCATCAGTGAGTCGGCTGGGGGATTCGGGGAGACCCAGTACTTC; cdr3_aa: CAISESAGGFGETQYF
d_call: TRBD2; clone_size: many; v_call: TRBV24-1; j_call: TRBJ2-2; cdr3_nt: TGTGCCACCCGGACTAGCGGTAACTCGAACACCGGGGAGCTGTTTTTT; cdr3_aa: CATRTSGNSNTGELFF
d_call: -; clone_size: -; v_call: TRBV6-2/TRBV6-3; j_call: TRBJ2-7; cdr3_nt: TGTGCCAGCAGTTACAGCCACGGTGGTGAGCAGTACTTC; cdr3_aa: CASSYSHGGEQYF
d_call: TRBD1; clone_size: many; v_call: TRBV7-6; j_call: TRBJ2-7; cdr3_nt: TGTGCCAGCAGCCCCCGGGACAGGGGTCGGGAGCAGTACTTC; cdr3_aa: CASSPRDRGREQYF
d_call: TRBD2; clone_size: once; v_call: TRBV15; j_call: TRBJ2-7; cdr3_nt: TGTGCCACCAGCAGTGATGGGCTAGCGGACTCCTACGAGCAGTACTTC; cdr3_aa: CATSSDGLADSYEQYF
d_call: -; clone_size: -; v_call: TRBV25-1; j_call: TRBJ1-1; cdr3_nt: TGTGCTAGAGAGTCCGGGGTTCGTACCACTGAAGCTTTCTTT; cdr3_aa: CARESGVRTTEAFF
d_call: TRBD2; clone_size: many; v_call: TRBV7-9; j_call: TRBJ2-7; cdr3_nt: TGTGCCAGCAGCCAACCGGGACTAGCGGGCCACGAGCAGTACTTC; cdr3_aa: CASSQPGLAGHEQYF
d_call: -; clone_size: many; v_call: TRBV2; j_call: TRBJ2-5; cdr3_nt: TGTGCCAGCAGTGAAAGGGGGAGTGGGGTGGAGACCCAGTACTTC; cdr3_aa: CASSERGSGVETQYF
d_call: -; clone_size: many; v_call: TRBV7-9; j_call: TRBJ1-1; cdr3_nt: TGTGCCAGCAGCTTAGTGGGTGGGGGGGCTGAAGCTTTCTTT; cdr3_aa: CASSLVGGGAEAFF
d_call: -; clone_size: many; v_call: TRBV20-1; j_call: TRBJ1-1; cdr3_nt: TGCAGTGCTAGGGTATACACTGAAGCTTTCTTT; cdr3_aa: CSARVYTEAFF
d_call: TRBD1; clone_size: few; v_call: TRBV24-1; j_call: TRBJ2-3; cdr3_nt: TGTGCCACCAGTGAACCGGGACAGGGGGTCTCTGCTACGCAGTATTTT; cdr3_aa: CATSEPGQGVSATQYF
d_call: -; clone_size: many; v_call: TRBV7-2; j_call: TRBJ2-5; cdr3_nt: TGTGCCAGCAGCTTATTAAGGGGCAGCTCCTACACCCAGTACTTC; cdr3_aa: CASSLLRGSSYTQYF
d_call: -; clone_size: -; v_call: TRBV29-1; j_call: TRBJ1-5; cdr3_nt: TGCAGCGTTGAAGATCCGGCCAAGTTAGAGACCCAGCATTTT; cdr3_aa: CSVEDPAKLETQHF
d_call: -; clone_size: -; v_call: TRBV7-2; j_call: TRBJ1-3; cdr3_nt: TGTGCCAGCAGCCCTGGAGGCCGGGGCGGAAACACCATATATTTT; cdr3_aa: CASSPGGRGGNTIYF